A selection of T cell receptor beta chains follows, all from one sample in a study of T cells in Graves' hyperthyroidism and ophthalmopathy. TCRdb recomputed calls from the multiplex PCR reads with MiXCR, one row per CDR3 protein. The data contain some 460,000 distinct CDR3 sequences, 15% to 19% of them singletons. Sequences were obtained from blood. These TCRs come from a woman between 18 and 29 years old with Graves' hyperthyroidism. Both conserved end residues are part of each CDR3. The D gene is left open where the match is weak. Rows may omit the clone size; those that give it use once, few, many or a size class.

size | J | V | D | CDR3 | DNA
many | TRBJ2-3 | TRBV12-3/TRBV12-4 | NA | CASSFSLGGASTDTQYF | TGTGCCAGCAGTTTTTCTTTAGGGGGGGCTAGCACAGATACGCAGTATTTT
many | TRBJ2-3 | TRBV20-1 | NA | CSALSPTSTDTQYF | TGCAGTGCCCTGTCACCCACTAGCACAGATACGCAGTATTTT
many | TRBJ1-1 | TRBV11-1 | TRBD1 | CASSGQGAGWNTEAFF | TGTGCCAGCAGCGGACAGGGAGCTGGTTGGAACACTGAAGCTTTCTTT
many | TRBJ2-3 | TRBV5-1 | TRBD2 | CASSLAISSGRSLDTQYF | TGCGCCAGCAGCTTGGCCATCAGCAGCGGGAGGAGTTTAGATACGCAGTATTTT
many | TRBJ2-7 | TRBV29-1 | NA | CSAKRGSGYEQYF | TGCAGCGCAAAAAGAGGTTCCGGCTACGAGCAGTACTTC
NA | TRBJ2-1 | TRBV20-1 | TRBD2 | CRSAGGYNEQFF | TGCAGATCAGCGGGGGGGTACAATGAGCAGTTCTTC
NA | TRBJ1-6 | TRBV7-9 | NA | CAGATLVGDSPLHF | TGTGCCGGCGCCACCCTCGTAGGGGATTCACCCCTCCACTTT
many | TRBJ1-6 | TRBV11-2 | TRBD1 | CASSRTGGTSPLHF | TGTGCCAGCAGCAGAACAGGGGGGACTTCACCCCTCCACTTT
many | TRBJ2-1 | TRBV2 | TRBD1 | CASNEGATYNEQFF | TGTGCCAGCAACGAGGGGGCCACCTACAATGAGCAGTTCTTC
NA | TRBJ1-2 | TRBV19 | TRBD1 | CASSRRDSNLYGYTF | TGTGCCAGTAGCCGCCGGGACAGCAATCTCTATGGCTACACCTTC
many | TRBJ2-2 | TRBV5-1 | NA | CASSLLLDTGELFF | TGCGCCAGCAGCTTGCTCCTAGACACCGGGGAGCTGTTTTTT